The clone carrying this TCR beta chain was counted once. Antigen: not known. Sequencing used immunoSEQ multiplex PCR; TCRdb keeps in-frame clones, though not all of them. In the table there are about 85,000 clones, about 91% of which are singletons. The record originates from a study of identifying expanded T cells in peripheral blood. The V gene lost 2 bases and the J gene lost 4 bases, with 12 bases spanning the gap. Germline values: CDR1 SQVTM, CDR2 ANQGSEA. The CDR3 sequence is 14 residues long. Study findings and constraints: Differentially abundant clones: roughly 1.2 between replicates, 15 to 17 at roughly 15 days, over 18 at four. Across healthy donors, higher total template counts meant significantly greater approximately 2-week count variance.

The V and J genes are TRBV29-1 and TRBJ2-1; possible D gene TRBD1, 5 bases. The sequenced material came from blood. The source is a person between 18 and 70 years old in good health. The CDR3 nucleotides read TGCAGCGTTGAAAAGGCTAGGGGTTACAATGAGCAGTTCTTC. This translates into CSVEKARGYNEQFF.